The 19 T cell receptor beta chains reported below all come from one sample, sequenced in a study of cytomegalovirus exposure and HLA in healthy donors. It was with 60 Vbeta and 13 Jbeta primers that the PCR ran. Assay: immunoSEQ multiplex PCR; the TCRdb copy retains only in-frame clones and omits some. The sample has about 270,000 clones, around two thirds seen once; the top ten hold over 2%. What was sequenced was PBMCs. The source is a female donor in good health and CMV-seronegative.

This chain uses TRBV30 with TRBJ2-5, with TRBD2 as a possible D gene (5 bases). The germline gives CDR1 GTSNPN, CDR2 SVGIG (reference sequence). The germline V and J ends were trimmed by 3 bases and 5 bases, with 25 bases remaining between them. This CDR3 has 17 amino acids. This CDR3 is CAWSLLGLKSLLETQYF. CDR3 in DNA: TGTGCCTGGAGCCTCCTCGGACTCAAGTCCTTACTGGAGACCCAGTACTTC.

This chain joins TRBV30 and TRBJ2-7; 7 bases agree with TRBD1. Trimming removed 6 bases from V and 4 bases from J; junction bases left unmatched: 6. Germline-derived CDR1 and CDR2 are GTSNPN and SVGIG (reference sequence). CDR3 length equals 12 residues. The CDR3 nucleotides are TGTGCCTGCATGGACAGGCATTACGAGCAGTACTTC. Encoded protein: CACMDRHYEQYF.

Notes on this clone: The germline gene is not matched at one end of the junction; a read error may be the cause. The V gene is TRBV7-9, the J gene TRBJ1-1; weak D call: TRBD1 (6 bases). Germline lookup yields CDR1 SEHNR and CDR2 FQNEAQ (reference sequence). The CDR3 is 13 amino acids. In DNA form, the CDR3 reads TGTTCCAGCAGAGGTACAGGGAATACTGAAGCTTTCTTT. The encoded protein is CSSRGTGNTEAFF.

The chain carries TRBV25-1 and TRBJ1-3, with D possibly matching TRBD1 (5 bases). With 1 base removed from V and 3 bases from J, the gap between germline ends came to 7 bases. Per germline, CDR1 MGHDK and CDR2 SYGVNS. This CDR3 comprises 14 residues. DNA of the CDR3: TGTGCCAGCAGTGAATCCAGGGATGGAAACACCATATATTTT. Translation gives CASSESRDGNTIYF. Looking up the rest from reference TRBV25-1 and TRBJ1-3 gives the full variable domain: EADIYQTPRYLVIGTGKKITLECSQTMGHDKMYWYQQDPGMELHLIHYSYGVNSTEKGDLSSESTVSRIRTEHFPLTLESARPSHTSQYLCASSESRDGNTIYFGEGSWLTVV.

CDR3 residues: CASSERLAGAVDEQFF. The CDR3 DNA reads as TGCGCCAGCAGCGAACGACTAGCGGGAGCGGTCGATGAGCAGTTCTTC. The chain carries TRBV5-1 and TRBJ2-1; 12 nucleotides agree with TRBD2. Trimming at V came to 4 bases and at J to 8 bases, leaving 10 bases not matched to a gene. Germline CDR1 SGHRS, CDR2 YFSETQ. The CDR3 is 16 residues long.

The genes are TRBV5-1 and TRBJ2-2; 8 nucleotides agree with TRBD1. Germline lookup yields CDR1 SGHRS and CDR2 YFSETQ. J lost 3 bases, V lost 2 bases, and 6 bases had no gene match. The CDR3 length is 16 residues. CDR3: CASSFVTGAYTGELFF. The CDR3 region has the DNA TGCGCCAGCAGCTTCGTGACAGGGGCCTACACCGGGGAGCTGTTTTTT.

V usage is TRBV7-8 and J usage is TRBJ2-5; D remains unclear. Germline CDR1 reads SGHVS; CDR2 reads FQNEAQ. Trimming removed 0 bases from V and 5 bases from J, with 4 bases in between. There are 12 residues in the CDR3. The chain's CDR3 is CASSLAGETQYF. Here the CDR3 DNA reads TGTGCCAGCAGCTTAGCGGGCGAGACCCAGTACTTC.

The chain carries TRBV6-5 and TRBJ2-7, with 8 nucleotides matching TRBD2. The trim removed 6 bases at V and 3 bases at J, leaving 7 bases unmatched. The CDR3 sequence is 14 residues long. Per the germline V gene, CDR1 is MNHEY and CDR2 is SVGAGI. CDR3 nucleotide sequence: TGTGCCAGCAGACCGGGACTAGACGGCTACGAGCAGTACTTC. Residues: CASRPGLDGYEQYF.

The rearrangement links TRBV5-1 to TRBJ2-7, with 11 bases matching TRBD2. Per the germline V gene, CDR1 is SGHRS and CDR2 is YFSETQ. The CDR3 spans 17 residues. Unmatched junction bases numbered 9, after V lost 4 bases and J lost 0 bases. CDR3 bases: TGCGCCAGCAGCGGAGGACTAGCGGGCCGTATCTCCTACGAGCAGTACTTC. Translated, it gives CASSGGLAGRISYEQYF.

The chain combines TRBV5-6 with TRBJ1-4; possibly TRBD1 for D (6 bases). V shed 1 base and J shed 8 bases, with 12 bases lying between them. This CDR3 comprises 14 residues. In germline, CDR1 is SGHDT, CDR2 YYEEEE. The CDR3 is CASSLNTGIEKLFF. The CDR3 DNA reads TGTGCCAGCAGCTTGAATACAGGGATCGAAAAACTGTTTTTT.

This chain joins TRBV19 and TRBJ2-3; 7 positions match TRBD2. Trimming cost V 4 bases and J 2 bases; bases outside gene matches: 6. This CDR3 is built from 15 residues. Looked up from germline, CDR1 is LNHDA and CDR2 is SQIVND (reference sequence). The CDR3 coding sequence is TGTGCCAGTAGTACCCCCGGGGGGTACACAGATACGCAGTATTTT. Its protein product is CASSTPGGYTDTQYF. Full variable domain (rest looked up from reference TRBV19 and TRBJ2-3): DGGITQSPKYLFRKEGQNVTLSCEQNLNHDAMYWYRQDPGQGLRLIYYSQIVNDFQKGDIAEGYSVSREKKESFPLTVTSAQKNPTAFYLCASSTPGGYTDTQYFGPGTRLTVL.

A few counts support this clone. The V call is TRBV28, the J call TRBJ2-3; 13 bases line up with TRBD2. The V segment lost 6 bases and the J segment 5 bases; nucleotides outside the gene matches: 5. The CDR3 contains 15 residues. Per germline, CDR1 MDHEN and CDR2 SYDVKM. In nucleotides, the CDR3 is TGTGCCAGCAGCCGACTAGCGGGAGGCGGAGATACGCAGTATTTT. This gives the protein CASSRLAGGGDTQYF.

The count of this clone is one. V is TRBV27 and J is TRBJ2-2; D gene unclear. Trimming shortened V by 5 bases and J by 5 bases, and 15 bases separated the two germline ends. The CDR3 consists of 15 residues. From germline, CDR1 is MNHEY and CDR2 SMNVEV (reference sequence). CDR3 sequence (DNA): TGTGCCAGCAGTCCCCGAGAATCTAGAACCGGGGAGCTGTTTTTT. Translated: CASSPRESRTGELFF.

V usage is TRBV18 and J usage is TRBJ2-3; 8 nucleotides match TRBD1. J lost 3 bases, V lost 0 bases, and 2 bases had no gene match. The CDR3 length is 15 residues. The V gene's germline CDR1 is KGHSH and CDR2 LQKENI. This CDR3 is CASSPPWTGTDTQYF. CDR3 DNA sequence: TGTGCCAGCTCACCACCCTGGACAGGGACAGATACGCAGTATTTT.

The chain has TRBV28 and TRBJ2-2, with D perhaps matching TRBD1 (5 bases). CDR3 size: 15 residues. From germline, CDR1 is MDHEN and CDR2 SYDVKM. V was shortened by 7 bases and J by 2 bases, with 14 bases between the two germline ends. CDR3 DNA: TGTGCCAGCAAAACGCAGGGTGCAAACACCGGGGAGCTGTTTTTT. Protein product: CASKTQGANTGELFF.

The chain employs TRBV2 and TRBJ1-1; 7 nucleotides match TRBD1. CDR3 length: 14 residues. Germline lookup yields CDR1 SNHLY and CDR2 FYNNEI. After removal of 4 bases from V and 1 base from J, the junction contained 3 bases not matched to a gene. DNA of the CDR3: TGTGCCAGCAGTGGCCGACAGGGGAACACTGAAGCTTTCTTT. This sequence encodes CASSGRQGNTEAFF.

This clone has a handful of counts. This chain connects TRBV5-1 to TRBJ2-7; no reliable D call. The CDR3 is made up of 12 amino acids. Germline CDR1 reads SGHRS; CDR2 reads YFSETQ. Trimming removed 0 bases at V and 6 bases at J, with 7 bases between. In nucleotides, the CDR3 is TGCGCCAGCAGCTTGGGGGCAACCGAGCAGTACTTC. This sequence encodes CASSLGATEQYF.

This chain uses TRBV28 with TRBJ1-6; D is ambiguous. Per germline, CDR1 MDHEN and CDR2 SYDVKM. Trimming left V 5 bases short and J 4 bases short, with 9 bases between. The CDR3 totals 14 residues. The CDR3 DNA reads as TGTGCCAGCAGTCCGTTAGAATATAATTCACCCCTCCACTTT. Protein: CASSPLEYNSPLHF. Together with reference TRBV28 and TRBJ1-6, the CDR3 gives the full variable domain: DVKVTQSSRYLVKRTGEKVFLECVQDMDHENMFWYRQDPGLGLRLIYFSYDVKMKEKGDIPEGYSVSREKKERFSLILESASTNQTSMYLCASSPLEYNSPLHFGNGTRLTVT.

The rearrangement joins TRBV28 to TRBJ2-3; 8 bases agree with TRBD2. Germline-derived CDR1 and CDR2 are MDHEN and SYDVKM. The V gene end was trimmed by 5 bases and the J gene end by 0 bases; junction bases not matched to a gene: 13. CDR3 length: 18 amino acids. The CDR3 DNA reads TGTGCCAGCAGTCGTGGGGCGGGAGGCCCGGTTAGCACAGATACGCAGTATTTT. Translation: CASSRGAGGPVSTDTQYF.